The T cell receptor beta chain under discussion was sequenced for a study of T-cell reconstitution after alpha-beta-depleted transplantation in children. Molecular barcoding with unique molecular identifiers was used for the TCRbeta library. TCRdb processed the PCR reads anew with MiXCR; each CDR3 protein has one entry. Here the sample spans hundreds of thousands of distinct CDR3 sequences, around 15% being singletons. At least ten counts were recorded for this clonotype. The receptor was isolated from a male patient between 2 and 15 years old who had a stem cell transplant for acute lymphoblastic leukemia, so the T cells may come from the graft donor. The sample consisted of PBMCs, mostly from graft donor cells, taken 360 days after TCRalphabeta/CD19-depleted stem cell transplant.

The DNA of the CDR3 is TGTGCCAGCAGCTTAGCAGGGGCTGGAAACACCATATATTTT. This codes for CASSLAGAGNTIYF. The chain joins TRBV11-2 to TRBJ1-3; perhaps TRBD1 as D (6 bases). Germline V gives CDR1 SGHAT, CDR2 FQNNGV. The CDR3 has 14 amino acids. Trimming took 1 base from V and 2 from J, leaving 6 bases between them. Full variable domain (rest looked up from reference TRBV11-2 and TRBJ1-3): EAGVAQSPRYKIIEKRQSVAFWCNPISGHATLYWYQQILGQGPKLLIQFQNNGVVDDSQLPKDRFSAERLKGVDSTLKIQPAKLEDSAVYLCASSLAGAGNTIYFGEGSWLTVV.